Here is one T cell receptor beta chain with its context. This CDR3 has 15 residues. Trimming took 0 bases from V and 8 from J; bases not matched to a gene: 6. The germline V gene has CDR1 DFQATT and CDR2 SNEGSKA (reference sequence). The data were taken from a study of T-cell reconstitution after alpha-beta-depleted transplantation in children. Library preparation (for TCRbeta) was performed with unique molecular identifiers. TCRdb passed the PCR reads through MiXCR, listing each CDR3 protein once. The table lists some 500,000 distinct CDR3 sequences, 15% to 20% of them singletons. This chain links TRBV20-1 with TRBJ2-1; 11 bases map to TRBD2. Sequenced material: PBMCs from the stem cell graft donor, taken from the stem cell graft. The origin of this receptor is a human donor who donated a stem cell graft to a child with acute lymphoblastic leukemia. The CDR3 DNA reads TGCAGTGCTAGAGACGGTAGCGGGAGGGGCGATGAGCAGTTCTTC. It translates to CSARDGSGRGDEQFF.